Each of the 26 T cell receptor beta chains below was sequenced from the same sample in a study of PD-1 blockade in mismatch repair-deficient tumors. TCRdb's table, derived via immunoSEQ multiplex PCR, lists solely in-frame clones and lacks some. The data show 50,000 or so clones, approximately 84% seen once. Sequenced here: peripheral blood, sampled less than 21 weeks after starting pembrolizumab. Source of these receptors: an adult with mismatch repair-deficient cancer.

The chain combines TRBV7-9 with TRBJ2-7; the match to TRBD1 covers 10 bases. The germline CDR1 and CDR2 sequences are SEHNR and FQNEAQ (reference sequence). CDR3 size: 15 residues. V dropped 4 bases and J dropped 3; count of bases not matched to a gene: 6. CDR3 coding DNA: TGTGCCAGCAGCTCGCCCGGGACAGGGGACTACGAGCAGTACTTC. This gives the protein CASSSPGTGDYEQYF.

The chain employs TRBV18 and TRBJ1-2; tentative D call: TRBD1 (6 bases). The CDR3 spans 15 residues. Germline V lookup: CDR1 KGHSH, CDR2 LQKENI. Trimming took 6 bases from V and 0 from J, leaving 14 bases between them. CDR3 in DNA: TGTGCCAGCTCTTCCGGACAGCCAGCTAACTATGGCTACACCTTC. Amino acid sequence: CASSSGQPANYGYTF.

V gene TRBV18 combines with J gene TRBJ2-1, with D unclear. This CDR3 comprises 12 residues. V lost 4 bases and J lost 9, with 10 bases in between. CDR1 KGHSH and CDR2 LQKENI come from the germline V gene. This chain's CDR3 is CASSLNPAEQFF. Written as DNA, the CDR3 is TGTGCCAGCTCACTTAATCCCGCTGAGCAGTTCTTC. The whole variable domain, filled in from reference TRBV18 and TRBJ2-1, reads NAGVMQNPRHLVRRRGQEARLRCSPMKGHSHVYWYRQLPEEGLKFMVYLQKENIIDESGMPKERFSAEFPKEGPSILRIQQVVRGDSAAYFCASSLNPAEQFFGPGTRLTVL.

CDR3 sequence: CASSPQASSFYGYTF. The CDR3 bases are TGTGCCAGCTCACCACAGGCCAGCTCCTTCTATGGCTACACCTTC. The chain combines TRBV18 with TRBJ1-2; D not resolved. Germline V gene data show CDR1 as KGHSH and CDR2 as LQKENI. The CDR3 contains 15 residues. Trimming shortened V by 1 base and J by 4 bases, and 13 bases separated the two germline ends. The entire variable domain, with the rest obtained from reference TRBV18 and TRBJ1-2, is as follows: NAGVMQNPRHLVRRRGQEARLRCSPMKGHSHVYWYRQLPEEGLKFMVYLQKENIIDESGMPKERFSAEFPKEGPSILRIQQVVRGDSAAYFCASSPQASSFYGYTFGSGTRLTVV.

This clone was recorded a few times. This chain joins TRBV27 and TRBJ1-1; unclear D gene. The ends were cut back, 2 bases at V and 5 bases at J, with 9 bases in the middle. The CDR3 loop spans 13 amino acids. CDR1 and CDR2 from the germline V gene are MNHEY and SMNVEV (reference sequence). CDR3 loop: CASSLGGRTEAFF. The CDR3 DNA follows: TGTGCCAGCAGTTTAGGTGGAAGGACTGAAGCTTTCTTT.

This chain links TRBV27 with TRBJ1-5; D is uncertain. Germline CDR1 MNHEY, CDR2 SMNVEV (reference sequence). V lost 3 bases to trimming and J lost 1 base, with 10 bases between them. The CDR3 has 15 residues. CDR3 in amino acids: CASSFTWGSNQPQHF. DNA for the CDR3: TGTGCCAGCAGTTTTACGTGGGGAAGCAATCAGCCCCAGCATTTT.

The V and J genes are TRBV29-1 and TRBJ1-2, with unresolved D. Looked up from germline, CDR1 is SQVTM and CDR2 is ANQGSEA. Trimming pared 7 bases from V and 7 bases from J, leaving 16 bases between. The CDR3 consists of 12 residues. The CDR3 nucleotides are TGCAGCGCCCCTGGGGAGGGAGGTGGCTACACCTTC. It specifies CSAPGEGGGYTF. Variable domain in full (rest from reference TRBV29-1 and TRBJ1-2): SAVISQKPSRDICQRGTSLTIQCQVDSQVTMMFWYRQQPGQSLTLIATANQGSEATYESGFVIDKFPISRPNLTFSTLTVSNMSPEDSSIYLCSAPGEGGGYTFGSGTRLTVV.

This chain links TRBV6-4 with TRBJ2-1; 11 nucleotides agree with TRBD2. Germline assignment: CDR1 MRHNA and CDR2 SNTAGT. The V segment lost 4 bases and the J segment 8 bases; nucleotides outside the gene matches: 4. This CDR3 spans 14 amino acids. The CDR3 region is CASSVVAGGDEQFF. CDR3 bases: TGTGCCAGCAGTGTGGTAGCGGGAGGGGATGAGCAGTTCTTC.

This chain connects TRBV5-4 to TRBJ1-1; D is unresolved. The CDR3 sequence is 14 residues long. Trimming took off 4 bases at V and 1 base at J, with 11 bases between the two ends. Germline V gives CDR1 SGHNT, CDR2 YYREEE (reference sequence). CDR3 protein: CASSRLTENTEAFF. The CDR3 DNA follows: TGTGCCAGCAGCCGACTTACGGAGAACACTGAAGCTTTCTTT. The full variable domain, its missing parts supplied by reference TRBV5-4 and TRBJ1-1, is ETGVTQSPTHLIKTRGQQVTLRCSSQSGHNTVSWYQQALGQGPQFIFQYYREEENGRGNFPPRFSGLQFPNYSSELNVNALELDDSALYLCASSRLTENTEAFFGQGTRLTVV.

The chain couples TRBV12-5 to TRBJ1-2; TRBD1 agrees at 9 bases. The CDR3 extends over 16 amino acids. The germline CDR1 and CDR2 sequences are LGHNT and FRNRAP. V trimming: 3 bases; J trimming: 4 bases; junction bases outside the gene matches: 9. DNA for the CDR3: TGTGCTAGTGGTTTCCGGGACAGGGCAATCCCCTATGGCTACACCTTC. This translates into CASGFRDRAIPYGYTF. Full variable domain (missing parts from reference TRBV12-5 and TRBJ1-2): DARVTQTPRHKVTEMGQEVTMRCQPILGHNTVFWYRQTMMQGLELLAYFRNRAPLDDSGMPKDRFSAEMPDATLATLKIQPSEPRDSAVYFCASGFRDRAIPYGYTFGSGTRLTVV.

This clone was detected a few times. The gene calls are TRBV6-1 and TRBJ1-5; no reliable D call. Germline V gene data show CDR1 as MNHNS and CDR2 as SASEGT. The CDR3 loop spans 14 amino acids. V was clipped by 2 bases and J by 3 bases, with 8 bases between them. The CDR3 DNA follows: TGTGCCAGCAGTGAATTGGGGTCCAATCAGCCCCAGCATTTT. Translated, it gives CASSELGSNQPQHF.

The chain couples TRBV27 to TRBJ2-1; 9 nucleotides line up with TRBD2. Germline V gene data show CDR1 as MNHEY and CDR2 as SMNVEV (reference sequence). CDR3 length: 14 residues. Unmatched junction bases numbered 0, after V lost 2 bases and J lost 4 bases. CDR3 sequence: CASSLGLAYNEQFF. The CDR3 DNA reads as TGTGCCAGCAGTTTAGGACTAGCGTACAATGAGCAGTTCTTC.

This chain joins TRBV10-3 and TRBJ1-3; 7 positions agree with TRBD1. The V segment lost 6 bases and the J segment 2 bases; nucleotides outside the gene matches: 10. CDR1 ENHRY and CDR2 SYGVKD come from the germline V gene. The CDR3 has 16 amino acids. CDR3 residues: CAISARQGTAGNTIYF. The CDR3 nucleotides are TGTGCCATCAGCGCCCGACAGGGCACGGCTGGAAACACCATATATTTT.

CDR3 DNA: TGTGCCAGCAGTTCCACGAGGCGTGAGCAGTTCTTC. Translating it yields CASSSTRREQFF. This chain joins TRBV6-1 and TRBJ2-1; D is unresolved. CDR3 length: 12 amino acids. V lost 5 bases, J lost 9 bases, and 11 bases lay in between. Germline V lookup: CDR1 MNHNS, CDR2 SASEGT.

V usage is TRBV5-4 and J usage is TRBJ1-2; possibly TRBD1 for D (5 bases). Germline values: CDR1 SGHNT, CDR2 YYREEE (reference sequence). V was pared by 4 bases and J by 6 bases, with 13 bases between. The CDR3 length is 13 residues. CDR3 loop: CASSPTGTNGYTF. The CDR3 DNA reads TGTGCCAGCAGCCCGACGGGGACTAATGGCTACACCTTC.

The chain recombines TRBV4-2 with TRBJ1-2; possible D gene TRBD1, 5 bases. The ends were cut back, 5 bases at V and 0 bases at J, with 19 bases in the middle. Germline V gene sequence: CDR1 LGHNA, CDR2 YNFKEQ. The length of the CDR3 is 17 residues. The CDR3 loop is CASSSRGSRGANYGYTF. CDR3 sequence (DNA): TGTGCCAGCAGCTCCCGGGGAAGTCGGGGGGCTAACTATGGCTACACCTTC.

The count of this clone is one. The gene calls are TRBV7-8 and TRBJ1-5, with D maybe TRBD1 (5 bases). Trimming took 3 bases from V and 5 from J, leaving 17 bases between them. CDR1 is SGHVS, CDR2 FQNEAQ, per germline. This CDR3 comprises 16 residues. CDR3 nucleotides: TGTGCCAGCAGCTTGACGGGGGGATATGGGTATCAGCCCCAGCATTTT. It encodes CASSLTGGYGYQPQHF.

This clone has just a few counts. This rearrangement joins TRBV14 to TRBJ1-2; weak D call: TRBD1 (6 bases). Looked up from germline, CDR1 is SGHDN and CDR2 is FVKESK. The CDR3 loop spans 14 amino acids. Trimming pared 0 bases from V and 8 bases from J, leaving 13 bases between. This CDR3 is CASSQEDRIGGYTF. The CDR3 DNA follows: TGTGCCAGCAGCCAAGAAGACAGGATTGGCGGCTACACCTTC.

The J gene is TRBJ1-1, the V gene TRBV12-5, with 9 bases identical to TRBD1. The CDR3 sequence is 15 residues long. V was pared by 0 bases and J by 8 bases, with 7 bases of the junction left unmatched. Per the germline V gene, CDR1 is LGHNT and CDR2 is FRNRAP. CDR3 bases: TGTGCTAGTGGTTTGGTAACCGGGGACAGGGCAGAAGCTTTCTTT. This codes for CASGLVTGDRAEAFF.

The V gene is TRBV4-1, the J gene TRBJ2-3, with 11 bases lining up with TRBD2. The CDR3 extends over 16 amino acids. The V gene's germline CDR1 is MGHRA and CDR2 YSYEKL. The V gene end was trimmed by 1 base and the J gene end by 3 bases; junction bases not matched to a gene: 3. In DNA form, the CDR3 reads TGCGCCAGCAGCCAAGTAGCGGGAGGGCCAACAGATACGCAGTATTTT. The encoded protein is CASSQVAGGPTDTQYF.

Comment on this clone: Other DNA sequences from this sample encode an identical CDR3 as well. The V call is TRBV5-6, the J call TRBJ2-2; D gene ambiguous. V lost 0 bases and J lost 1, with 4 bases in between. This CDR3 contains 14 residues. In germline, CDR1 is SGHDT, CDR2 YYEEEE. CDR3 coding DNA: TGTGCCAGCAGCTTGGGAAGGAACACCGGGGAGCTGTTTTTT. Translated, it gives CASSLGRNTGELFF.

The chain uses TRBV5-5 and TRBJ1-5; D perhaps matches TRBD1 (5 bases). With 2 bases removed from V and 4 bases from J, the gap between germline ends came to 13 bases. The CDR3 consists of 15 residues. Germline V gene data show CDR1 as SGHKS and CDR2 as YYEKEE (reference sequence). The CDR3 DNA is TGTGCCAGCAGCTTTTTGGGGGAGGAGAATCAGCCCCAGCATTTT. Residues: CASSFLGEENQPQHF.

V usage is TRBV5-4 and J usage is TRBJ2-5; tentatively, D is TRBD1 (6 bases). CDR1 is SGHNT, CDR2 YYREEE, per germline (reference sequence). V was cut by 4 bases and J by 0 bases, with 10 bases left in between. This CDR3 comprises 14 residues. CDR3: CASSRTVYQETQYF. The CDR3 DNA sequence: TGTGCCAGCAGCCGGACAGTATACCAAGAGACCCAGTACTTC.

The J gene is TRBJ1-2, the V gene TRBV28, with D perhaps matching TRBD1 (5 bases). The CDR3 is 14 amino acids. Looked up from germline, CDR1 is MDHEN and CDR2 is SYDVKM. Trimming left V 4 bases short and J 4 bases short, with 13 bases between. CDR3 amino acids: CASSSAGTVYGYTF. Here the CDR3 DNA reads TGTGCCAGCAGTTCGGCAGGGACCGTCTATGGCTACACCTTC.

The V and J genes are TRBV1 and TRBJ1-1. TRBV1 represents a pseudogene. There are 13 residues in the CDR3. CDR3 region: CTSSQDREGKAFF. The CDR3 DNA sequence: TGCACCAGCAGCCAAGATAGGGAGGGGAAGGCTTTCTTT.

This sequence joins TRBV10-1 and TRBJ2-3; D gene uncertain. The ends were cut back, 0 bases at V and 1 base at J, with 11 bases in the middle. Germline loops: CDR1 WNHNN, CDR2 SYGVQD (reference sequence). CDR3 length equals 16 residues. The chain's CDR3 is CASSESKGAGTDTQYF. DNA of the CDR3: TGCGCCAGCAGTGAGTCGAAGGGTGCTGGCACAGATACGCAGTATTTT.